A single sample gave rise to the 5 T cell receptor beta chains below, sequenced in a study of shared clonotypes between healthy human individuals. Clones were read by immunoSEQ multiplex PCR, and TCRdb kept only the in-frame ones, dropping some. The table lists under 200,000 clones, 80% to 95% of them singletons. Sequencing was done on a sample of naive CD4+ T cells sorted from blood. Specified subset: CD45RA+ positively selected. Receptor source: a woman aged 25 to 39 in good health.

The count of this clone is one. The gene calls are TRBV18 and TRBJ2-3; D not certain. V was clipped by 6 bases and J by 3 bases, with 16 bases between them. This CDR3 comprises 15 residues. Germline V gene data show CDR1 as KGHSH and CDR2 as LQKENI. The CDR3 here is CASSPPGGVTDTQYF. Here the CDR3 DNA reads TGTGCCAGCTCCCCCCCGGGTGGGGTTACAGATACGCAGTATTTT.

The CDR3 coding sequence is TGCGCCAGCAGCTTGGTAGCAGGAGGGTACGAGCAGTACTTC. Its translation: CASSLVAGGYEQYF. V is TRBV5-1 and J is TRBJ2-7; TRBD2 might be the D (6 bases). V was pared by 0 bases and J by 4 bases, with 11 bases between. CDR1 is SGHRS and CDR2 is YFSETQ in the germline V gene. The CDR3 sequence is 14 residues long.

V is TRBV6-5 and J is TRBJ2-5; D call uncertain. Germline V gives CDR1 MNHEY, CDR2 SVGAGI. This CDR3 region has 16 residues. V lost 2 bases and J lost 3, with 16 bases in between. The CDR3 protein is CASSYGFWENKETQYF. The CDR3, as DNA: TGTGCCAGCAGTTACGGCTTTTGGGAAAACAAAGAGACCCAGTACTTC.

The gene calls are TRBV2 and TRBJ1-5, with 9 bases fitting TRBD1. Losses at the gene ends were 5 bases for V and 1 base for J; bases not matched to a gene: 3. There are 15 residues in the CDR3. CDR1 and CDR2 from the germline V gene are SNHLY and FYNNEI. The CDR3 coding sequence is TGTGCCAGCAGTTTGACAGGGGGAAGCAATCAGCCCCAGCATTTT. It yields the protein CASSLTGGSNQPQHF.

This chain connects TRBV18 to TRBJ2-7; 8 bases fit TRBD1. From germline, CDR1 is KGHSH and CDR2 LQKENI. CDR3 length: 14 residues. The junction had 5 bases not matched to a gene; V was cut back by 4 bases and J by 3 bases. CDR3 residues: CASSQYDRGYEQYF. The CDR3 DNA sequence: TGTGCCAGCTCACAATATGACAGGGGCTACGAGCAGTACTTC. Full variable domain (outside the CDR3, taken from reference TRBV18 and TRBJ2-7): NAGVMQNPRHLVRRRGQEARLRCSPMKGHSHVYWYRQLPEEGLKFMVYLQKENIIDESGMPKERFSAEFPKEGPSILRIQQVVRGDSAAYFCASSQYDRGYEQYFGPGTRLTVT.